This is a list of T cell receptor beta chains from one sample in a study of shared clonotypes between healthy human individuals. Assay used: immunoSEQ multiplex PCR; TCRdb lists only in-frame clones, some missing. The sample lists just over 2,000,000 clones, roughly 94% occurring once. The specimen was naive CD4+ T cells sorted from blood. The origin of the receptors is a man younger than 35 in good health. Both conserved end residues are part of each CDR3. The order of the fields is CDR3 protein, V gene, D gene. A D gene is named only where the DNA matches it firmly.

CRPGQGYTF	TRBV20-1	TRBD1
CASRPATGVDEQYF	TRBV5-5	TRBD1
CASSLLGGLALNTQYF	TRBV7-8	TRBD2
CASSLERYNEQFF	TRBV11-2	.
CASSVDPAGGETQYF	TRBV9	TRBD2
CASSTRGHRNTEAFF	TRBV6-5	.
CAWSVQRTNYGYTF	TRBV30	.
CASSNDQSNTEAFF	TRBV6-6	.
CASSADGLNTEAFF	TRBV9	.
CASSLAPLSGNTIYF	TRBV7-2	.
CAISDREIEQFF	TRBV10-3	.
CASLGRGLVNEQYF	TRBV6-6	.
CASSYPIGEQYF	TRBV6-5	.
CASSRRGTDTQYF	TRBV7-9	.
CASSELAGVAETQYF	TRBV2	TRBD2
CAWRQNSNQPQHF	TRBV30	.
CASNQGMEGNTEAFF	TRBV2	.
CASSRQGAANQPQHF	TRBV5-8	TRBD1
CAWNRDQFTNSPLHF	TRBV30	.
CASSFSTGQSYGYTF	TRBV5-1	.
CASSTGTGSSYNEQFF	TRBV5-1	.
CASSLVWGQTGELFF	TRBV5-4	.
CASSRGDRGRNIQYF	TRBV9	TRBD2
CASSPREETQYF	TRBV18	.
CASTRGTEAFF	TRBV30	.
CASSQRGLFSYEQYF	TRBV7-9	.